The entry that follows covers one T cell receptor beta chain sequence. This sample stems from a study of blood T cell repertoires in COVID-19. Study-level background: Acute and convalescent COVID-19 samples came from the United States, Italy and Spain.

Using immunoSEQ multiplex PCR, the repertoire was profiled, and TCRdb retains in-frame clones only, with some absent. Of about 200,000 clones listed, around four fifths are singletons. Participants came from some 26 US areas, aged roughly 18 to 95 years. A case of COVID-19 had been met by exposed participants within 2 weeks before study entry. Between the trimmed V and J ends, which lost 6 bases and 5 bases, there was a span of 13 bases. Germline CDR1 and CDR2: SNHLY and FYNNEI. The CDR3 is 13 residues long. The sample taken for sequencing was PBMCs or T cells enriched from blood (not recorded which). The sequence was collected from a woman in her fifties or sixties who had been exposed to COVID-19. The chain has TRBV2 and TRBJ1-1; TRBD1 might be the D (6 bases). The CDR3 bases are TGTGCCAGCAGGGGGGCTATCGGGACTGAAGCTTTCTTT. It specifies CASRGAIGTEAFF.